This TCR beta chain appears in the sequencing data of a study of blood T cell repertoires in COVID-19. About the study: Whether acute or convalescent, the COVID-19 samples came from the United States, Italy and Spain. In each case, the material was cDNA or gDNA derived from T cells, B-cell-depleted T cells, or PBMCs.

V lost 5 bases, J lost 0 bases, and 13 bases lay in between. CDR3 size: 15 residues. Per the germline V gene, CDR1 is SGHAT and CDR2 is FQNNGV. Study processing details: Researchers report that nucleated cell counts were estimated from reference gene primer amplification. The protocol was immunoSEQ multiplex PCR, while the TCRdb copy is restricted to in-frame clones and leaves out a portion. The D gene and trimming were derived from the DNA, and the V and J assignments and clone size from that table. The data show roughly 200,000 clones, 80% seen once. This clone was seen a single time. The genes are TRBV11-2 and TRBJ1-1; D gene uncertain. The sequence was obtained from an older woman with acute or convalescent COVID-19. Sequenced input: peripheral blood. CDR3 amino acids: CASSPFESLNTEAFF. DNA for the CDR3: TGTGCCAGCAGCCCGTTCGAGAGTCTGAACACTGAAGCTTTCTTT.